Presented here are 15 T cell receptor beta chains from one specimen sequenced in a study of blood T cell repertoires in COVID-19. Here immunoSEQ multiplex PCR was the method, and the copy in TCRdb shows in-frame clones only, minus some. The sample holds about 180,000 clones; 80% are singletons and the top ten take 6.5% to 7%. What was sequenced was peripheral blood. The receptors were gathered from a man between 65 and 80 years old with active or convalescent COVID-19.

CDR3: CASSPQDSNQPQHF. Written as DNA, the CDR3 is TGTGCCAGCTCACCGCAGGATAGCAATCAGCCCCAGCATTTT. The chain joins TRBV18 to TRBJ1-5; D uncertain. CDR1 and CDR2 from the germline V gene are KGHSH and LQKENI. This CDR3 contains 14 residues. V shed 3 bases and J shed 0 bases, with 6 bases lying between them. The full variable domain, its missing parts supplied by reference TRBV18 and TRBJ1-5, is NAGVMQNPRHLVRRRGQEARLRCSPMKGHSHVYWYRQLPEEGLKFMVYLQKENIIDESGMPKERFSAEFPKEGPSILRIQQVVRGDSAAYFCASSPQDSNQPQHFGDGTRLSIL.

The rearrangement joins TRBV7-8 to TRBJ2-1; D possibly corresponds to TRBD2 (6 bases). CDR1 and CDR2 (germline): SGHVS, FQNEAQ. Trimming took 6 bases from V and 5 from J, leaving 11 bases between them. This CDR3 is built from 13 residues. The CDR3 DNA reads as TGTGCCAGCAGACGGGAGAGTCACAATGAGCAGTTCTTC. Its translation is CASRRESHNEQFF.

The rearrangement links TRBV3-1 (or the pseudogene TRBV3-2) to TRBJ2-1; the D gene is possibly TRBD2 (6 bases). Deletions cut 4 bases from V and 2 bases from J, with 12 bases between. The CDR3 runs 15 residues. The germline gives CDR1 LGHDT, CDR2 YNNKEL (reference sequence). CDR3 sequence reads: CASSRSGQTYNEQFF. CDR3 DNA: TGTGCCAGCAGCCGTAGCGGCCAAACCTACAATGAGCAGTTCTTC.

J is TRBJ2-1 and V is TRBV19; 8 positions agree with TRBD1. The junction had 5 bases not matched to a gene; V was cut back by 5 bases and J by 2 bases. The CDR3 is made up of 15 amino acids. The germline V gene has CDR1 LNHDA and CDR2 SQIVND (reference sequence). CDR3 nucleotides: TGTGCCAGTAGTCCCGGACAGGGCCCCTACAATGAGCAGTTCTTC. Amino acids: CASSPGQGPYNEQFF.

The chain employs TRBV7-9 and TRBJ1-4; D unresolved. Germline-derived CDR1 and CDR2 are SEHNR and FQNEAQ (reference sequence). The V gene lost 3 bases and the J gene lost 3 bases, with 8 bases spanning the gap. The CDR3 is made up of 14 amino acids. CDR3 region: CASSFTGPNEKLFF. CDR3 bases: TGTGCCAGCAGCTTTACCGGTCCTAATGAAAAACTGTTTTTT. The whole variable domain, filled in from reference TRBV7-9 and TRBJ1-4, reads DTGVSQNPRHKITKRGQNVTFRCDPISEHNRLYWYRQTLGQGPEFLTYFQNEAQLEKSRLLSDRFSAERPKGSFSTLEIQRTEQGDSAMYLCASSFTGPNEKLFFGSGTQLSVL.

This clone was seen more than once but under ten times. V gene TRBV10-3 combines with J gene TRBJ1-6; 7 positions agree with TRBD1. The CDR3 runs 17 residues. Germline-derived CDR1 and CDR2 are ENHRY and SYGVKD. Trimming cost V 0 bases and J 9 bases; bases outside gene matches: 11. The CDR3 sequence is CAISESGVGGWGSPLHF. The CDR3 DNA is TGTGCCATCAGTGAGTCGGGTGTAGGGGGCTGGGGTTCACCCCTCCACTTT.

The gene calls are TRBV7-6 and TRBJ1-4; possibly TRBD1 for D (5 bases). CDR3 length: 13 residues. Trimming removed 11 bases from V and 8 bases from J, with 18 bases in between. Germline V CDR1 and CDR2: SGHVS, FNYEAQ. This CDR3 reads CAAPRGMGEKLFF. The CDR3 nucleotides are TGTGCCGCGCCCCGGGGGATGGGGGAAAAACTGTTTTTT.

With respect to this clone: Compared with germline, one end of the junction differs, possibly owing to a read error. The V gene is TRBV7-7, the J gene TRBJ2-1; the match to TRBD1 covers 12 bases. This CDR3 has 15 amino acids. CDR1 and CDR2 from the germline V gene are SSHAT and FNYEAQ (reference sequence). The CDR3 DNA is TGTGCTAGCAGCGTGGGACAGGGGGCAGTACATGAGCAGTTCTTC. Encoded protein: CASSVGQGAVHEQFF. The full variable domain, its missing parts supplied by reference TRBV7-7 and TRBJ2-1, is GAGVSQSPRYKVTKRGQDVTLRCDPISSHATLYWYQQALGQGPEFLTYFNYEAQPDKSGLPSDRFSAERPEGSISTLTIQRTEQRDSAMYRCASSVGQGAVHEQFFGPGTRLTVL.

In this sample, this clone turned up a few times. This chain connects TRBV9 to TRBJ1-1; 12 bases are a match to TRBD1. Per the germline V gene, CDR1 is SGDLS and CDR2 is YYNGEE. The CDR3 extends over 15 amino acids. V lost 4 bases to trimming and J lost 5 bases; unmatched junction nucleotides: 6. The CDR3 sequence: CASSPGQGAETEAFF. CDR3 bases: TGTGCCAGCAGCCCGGGACAGGGGGCTGAGACTGAAGCTTTCTTT.

This clone appeared once. The chain uses TRBV5-1 and TRBJ1-2; 7 bases agree with TRBD1. The J segment lost 2 bases and the V segment lost 6 bases, leaving 7 bases of the junction unmatched. The CDR3 totals 14 residues. CDR1 and CDR2 from the germline V gene are SGHRS and YFSETQ. CDR3 DNA: TGCGCCAGCAAGTTTAGGACAGGAAACTATGGCTACACCTTC. This sequence encodes CASKFRTGNYGYTF.

V gene TRBV9 combines with J gene TRBJ1-2; 9 nucleotides align to TRBD1. Trimming at V came to 4 bases and at J to 4 bases, leaving 5 bases not matched to a gene. Germline V lookup: CDR1 SGDLS, CDR2 YYNGEE. The CDR3 sequence is 14 residues long. The CDR3 loop is CASSLTGGGYGYTF. The CDR3 DNA reads as TGTGCCAGCAGCTTGACAGGGGGAGGCTATGGCTACACCTTC. Filled out from reference TRBV9 and TRBJ1-2, the complete variable domain reads DSGVTQTPKHLITATGQRVTLRCSPRSGDLSVYWYQQSLDQGLQFLIQYYNGEERAKGNILERFSAQQFPDLHSELNLSSLELGDSALYFCASSLTGGGYGYTFGSGTRLTVV.

This rearrangement joins TRBV5-1 to TRBJ2-3, with a weak D call TRBD1 (6 bases). CDR1 SGHRS and CDR2 YFSETQ come from the germline V gene. Trimming removed 0 bases at V and 5 bases at J, with 13 bases between. CDR3 length: 15 amino acids. The CDR3 DNA is TGCGCCAGCAGCTTGGAGGGTAGCAGGGGAGATACGCAGTATTTT. As protein: CASSLEGSRGDTQYF. Supplemented by reference TRBV5-1 and TRBJ2-3, the full variable domain reads KAGVTQTPRYLIKTRGQQVTLSCSPISGHRSVSWYQQTPGQGLQFLFEYFSETQRNKGNFPGRFSGRQFSNSRSEMNVSTLELGDSALYLCASSLEGSRGDTQYFGPGTRLTVL.

V is TRBV11-2 and J is TRBJ2-1; 7 bases are shared with TRBD2. Per germline, CDR1 SGHAT and CDR2 FQNNGV. Trimming took 1 base from V and 7 from J; bases not matched to a gene: 16. CDR3 length: 18 amino acids. CDR3 nucleotides: TGTGCCAGCAGCTTAGGAGGCGGGGGTAGCCGTTTGAATAATGAGCAGTTCTTC. Residues: CASSLGGGGSRLNNEQFF.

This chain uses TRBV27 with TRBJ2-7, with 9 bases lining up with TRBD1. This CDR3 is 14 amino acids long. CDR1 is MNHEY, CDR2 SMNVEV, per germline (reference sequence). V lost 10 bases and J lost 1; bases outside the gene matches: 8. CDR3 in amino acids: CATLPGQGSYEQYF. The CDR3 DNA follows: TGTGCCACCCTTCCGGGACAGGGATCCTACGAGCAGTACTTC.

A few counts support this clone. This CDR3 is CASSISNEQFF. The CDR3 DNA is TGTGCCAGCAGTATCTCGAATGAGCAGTTCTTC. The rearrangement uses TRBV12-3 or TRBV12-4 and TRBJ2-1; no clear D gene. Trimming removed 5 bases from V and 7 bases from J, with 6 bases in between. This CDR3 spans 11 amino acids.